These 23 T cell receptor beta chains were all obtained from the same sample, sequenced in a study of cytomegalovirus exposure and HLA in healthy donors. Primers included in the PCR were 60 Vbeta and 13 Jbeta primers. Only in-frame clones appear in the TCRdb table, and some are missing; sequencing was by immunoSEQ multiplex PCR. The sample records approximately 97,000 clones, roughly 85% being singletons. The sample comprised PBMCs. Receptor source: a man aged 35 to 55 in good health and CMV-seronegative.

The chain uses TRBV6-1 and TRBJ2-7; TRBD1 might be the D (6 bases). Per the germline V gene, CDR1 is MNHNS and CDR2 is SASEGT. With 10 bases removed from V and 0 bases from J, the gap between germline ends came to 16 bases. This CDR3 region has 14 residues. CDR3 sequence reads: CATRGLAISYEQYF. Written as DNA, the CDR3 is TGTGCCACCAGGGGCCTTGCAATCTCCTACGAGCAGTACTTC.

This clone occurred a few times. V gene TRBV5-1 combines with J gene TRBJ2-7; 7 bases are a match to TRBD1. Germline trimming cut 0 bases from V and 3 bases from J; bases unmatched to any gene: 3. This CDR3 spans 14 amino acids. Germline CDR1 is SGHRS and CDR2 is YFSETQ. This CDR3 is CASSLGGGIYEQYF. In nucleotides, the CDR3 is TGCGCCAGCAGCTTGGGAGGGGGCATCTACGAGCAGTACTTC.

This chain links TRBV5-1 with TRBJ2-1; 9 bases are shared with TRBD2. Germline values: CDR1 SGHRS, CDR2 YFSETQ. The CDR3 consists of 16 residues. The V and J ends lost 0 bases and 7 bases, in that order; junction bases with no gene match: 8. CDR3 loop: CASSLEASGVGNEQFF. For the CDR3, the DNA is TGCGCCAGCAGCTTGGAGGCTAGCGGGGTAGGTAATGAGCAGTTCTTC. The full variable domain, in which reference TRBV5-1 and TRBJ2-1 provide the parts outside the CDR3, is KAGVTQTPRYLIKTRGQQVTLSCSPISGHRSVSWYQQTPGQGLQFLFEYFSETQRNKGNFPGRFSGRQFSNSRSEMNVSTLELGDSALYLCASSLEASGVGNEQFFGPGTRLTVL.

The chain combines TRBV19 with TRBJ2-7; 10 bases line up with TRBD1. Germline V gene lookup returns CDR1 LNHDA and CDR2 SQIVND (reference sequence). The CDR3 spans 13 residues. V was pared by 9 bases and J by 6 bases, with 8 bases of the junction left unmatched. For the CDR3, the DNA is TGTGCCAGCACGGACAGGGGGGGCCTCGAGCAGTACTTC. It specifies CASTDRGGLEQYF.

The CDR3 protein is CSVGTAQEQYF. CDR3 nucleotides: TGCAGCGTGGGGACAGCCCAAGAGCAGTACTTC. This chain joins TRBV29-1 and TRBJ2-7; 7 nucleotides agree with TRBD1. J lost 7 bases, V lost 6 bases, and 6 bases had no gene match. CDR1 is SQVTM, CDR2 ANQGSEA, per germline. The CDR3 length is 11 residues.

J is TRBJ2-2 and V is TRBV7-6; D uncertain. CDR1 is SGHVS and CDR2 is FNYEAQ in the germline V gene. The CDR3 covers 15 residues. Trimming took 4 bases from V and 7 from J, leaving 16 bases between them. The CDR3 is CASSSTTSLGGELFF. Written as DNA, the CDR3 is TGTGCCAGCAGCTCCACCACTTCCCTTGGCGGGGAGCTGTTTTTT.

V is TRBV18 and J is TRBJ2-7, with 7 positions matching TRBD1. The trim removed 3 bases at V and 4 bases at J, leaving 9 bases unmatched. Germline V CDR1 and CDR2: KGHSH, LQKENI. This CDR3 comprises 15 residues. The CDR3 DNA is TGTGCCAGCTCACCCATGAGGGGGCAACGGTACGAGCAGTACTTC. It translates to CASSPMRGQRYEQYF.

Notes on this clone: The germline gene is not matched at one end of the junction; a read error may be the cause. This chain joins TRBV7-2 and TRBJ2-5; D may be TRBD1 (5 bases). Germline assignment: CDR1 SGHTA and CDR2 FQGNSA. The CDR3 extends over 14 amino acids. The CDR3 loop reads CASSLQASQEAQYF. The CDR3 nucleotides are TGTGCCAGCAGCCTACAGGCGAGTCAAGAGGCCCAGTACTTC.

The table lists this clone with a few counts. This chain connects TRBV5-6 to TRBJ2-3; D not certain. CDR3 length equals 16 residues. The germline V gene has CDR1 SGHDT and CDR2 YYEEEE. Trimming pared 2 bases from V and 0 bases from J, leaving 13 bases between. The CDR3: CASSLELSASTDTQYF. The DNA for the CDR3 is TGTGCCAGCAGCTTAGAACTGAGTGCTAGCACAGATACGCAGTATTTT.

The rearrangement links TRBV9 to TRBJ1-4; TRBD1 matches 8 bases. This CDR3 has 16 residues. Per the germline V gene, CDR1 is SGDLS and CDR2 is YYNGEE. J was trimmed by 8 bases and V by 0 bases; bases with no gene match: 9. CDR3 protein: CASSVGNNRGGEKLFF. Written as DNA, the CDR3 is TGTGCCAGCAGCGTAGGGAATAACAGGGGGGGCGAAAAACTGTTTTTT. Drawing the rest from reference TRBV9 and TRBJ1-4, the complete variable domain is DSGVTQTPKHLITATGQRVTLRCSPRSGDLSVYWYQQSLDQGLQFLIQYYNGEERAKGNILERFSAQQFPDLHSELNLSSLELGDSALYFCASSVGNNRGGEKLFFGSGTQLSVL.

The CDR3 region has the DNA TGTGCCAGCAGCTTACAGGGGCAGAACACTGAAGCTTTCTTT. It is translated as CASSLQGQNTEAFF. This rearrangement joins TRBV7-2 to TRBJ1-1; tentative D call: TRBD1 (6 bases). Deletions cut 2 bases from V and 1 base from J, with 8 bases between. Germline V gene lookup returns CDR1 SGHTA and CDR2 FQGNSA. This CDR3 spans 14 amino acids.

CDR3 bases: TGTGCCAGCAGTGTGAGAATTCTGTACGAGCAGTACTTC. This gives the protein CASSVRILYEQYF. The rearrangement joins TRBV6-1 to TRBJ2-7; the D is unclear. The CDR3 extends over 13 amino acids. Germline V lookup: CDR1 MNHNS, CDR2 SASEGT. V gave up 4 bases and J gave up 4 bases, with 11 bases separating them.

The V gene is TRBV12-5, the J gene TRBJ1-1; D unresolved. The CDR3 runs 14 residues. The V gene lost 0 bases and the J gene lost 1 base, with 6 bases spanning the gap. Germline CDR1 is LGHNT and CDR2 is FRNRAP. The CDR3 reads CASGLVAGNTEAFF. In DNA, the CDR3 is TGTGCTAGTGGTTTGGTTGCGGGGAACACTGAAGCTTTCTTT. Full variable domain (remainder filled in from reference TRBV12-5 and TRBJ1-1): DARVTQTPRHKVTEMGQEVTMRCQPILGHNTVFWYRQTMMQGLELLAYFRNRAPLDDSGMPKDRFSAEMPDATLATLKIQPSEPRDSAVYFCASGLVAGNTEAFFGQGTRLTVV.

The rearrangement uses TRBV4-2 and TRBJ1-6; no reliable D call. V gave up 8 bases and J gave up 6 bases, with 8 bases separating them. Germline CDR1 reads LGHNA; CDR2 reads YNFKEQ. The CDR3 runs 12 residues. The CDR3 loop is CASATGNSPLHF. CDR3 DNA sequence: TGTGCCAGCGCCACTGGTAATTCACCCCTCCACTTT.

This clone has a single count. The V gene is TRBV7-2, the J gene TRBJ2-1; a possible D gene is TRBD1 (5 bases). Per the germline V gene, CDR1 is SGHTA and CDR2 is FQGNSA. V lost 4 bases, J lost 6 bases, and 10 bases lay in between. This CDR3 spans 13 amino acids. The CDR3 DNA reads as TGTGCCAGCAGCTCGATCAGGGTCAATGAGCAGTTCTTC. Encoded protein: CASSSIRVNEQFF.

The gene calls are TRBV7-2 and TRBJ1-2, with 11 bases aligning to TRBD1. J gave up 7 bases and V 3 bases, and 7 bases lay outside the gene matches. Per germline, CDR1 SGHTA and CDR2 FQGNSA. CDR3 size: 15 residues. CDR3 amino acids: CASSFGDRGSRGYTF. The CDR3 nucleotides read TGTGCCAGCAGCTTTGGGGACAGGGGGAGTCGTGGCTACACCTTC.

The chain combines TRBV5-1 with TRBJ2-3; 10 positions agree with TRBD2. The CDR3 contains 16 residues. In germline, CDR1 is SGHRS, CDR2 YFSETQ. V lost 0 bases and J lost 1; bases outside the gene matches: 2. CDR3 residues: CASSLALAGGTDTQYF. CDR3 DNA sequence: TGCGCCAGCAGCTTGGCCCTAGCGGGGGGCACAGATACGCAGTATTTT.

This chain links TRBV7-9 with TRBJ1-2; D unclear. Trimming shortened V by 2 bases and J by 2 bases, and 12 bases separated the two germline ends. In germline, CDR1 is SEHNR, CDR2 FQNEAQ (reference sequence). The CDR3 is 15 residues long. CDR3 in DNA: TGTGCCAGCAGCTTAATCGGCGGAGGGAACTATGGCTACACCTTC. This codes for CASSLIGGGNYGYTF. The full variable domain, in which reference TRBV7-9 and TRBJ1-2 provide the parts outside the CDR3, is DTGVSQNPRHKITKRGQNVTFRCDPISEHNRLYWYRQTLGQGPEFLTYFQNEAQLEKSRLLSDRFSAERPKGSFSTLEIQRTEQGDSAMYLCASSLIGGGNYGYTFGSGTRLTVV.

The rearrangement links TRBV6-1 to TRBJ1-6; tentative D call: TRBD1 (5 bases). The CDR3 totals 18 residues. Germline CDR1 MNHNS, CDR2 SASEGT. V lost 1 base and J lost 6, with 19 bases in between. The CDR3 reads CASSEGAVLAGSNSPLHF. The CDR3 DNA follows: TGTGCCAGCAGTGAAGGGGCGGTATTGGCAGGGTCTAATTCACCCCTCCACTTT.

The gene calls are TRBV9 and TRBJ1-5; TRBD1 matches at 9 bases. From germline, CDR1 is SGDLS and CDR2 YYNGEE. The ends lost 0 bases at V and 6 bases at J; junction bases unmatched: 7. The CDR3 loop spans 16 amino acids. This CDR3 reads CASSVGTGGASQPQHF. DNA of the CDR3: TGTGCCAGCAGCGTAGGAACAGGGGGCGCGTCTCAGCCCCAGCATTTT.

This clone came up a few times. The gene calls are TRBV6-1 and TRBJ2-2, with TRBD1 as a possible D gene (6 bases). Germline V gene data show CDR1 as MNHNS and CDR2 as SASEGT. The CDR3 is made up of 15 amino acids. The V end was cut by 3 bases, the J end by 1 base, with 9 bases between. CDR3 coding DNA: TGTGCCAGCAGTGAGCACAGGGTGAACACCGGGGAGCTGTTTTTT. This translates into CASSEHRVNTGELFF.

J is TRBJ2-5 and V is TRBV5-1, with 11 bases fitting TRBD2. The CDR3 is 17 residues long. The germline V gene encodes CDR1 SGHRS and CDR2 YFSETQ. V shed 1 base and J 5 bases; nucleotides not matched to a gene: 10. The CDR3 loop is CASSLSPSGGPGETQYF. CDR3 nucleotide sequence: TGCGCCAGCAGCTTGTCTCCTAGCGGGGGGCCCGGGGAGACCCAGTACTTC.

CDR3 sequence reads: CASSQGINTGELFF. CDR3 nucleotides: TGTGCCAGCAGCCAGGGGATAAACACCGGGGAGCTGTTTTTT. This rearrangement joins TRBV11-3 to TRBJ2-2; weak D call: TRBD1 (6 bases). CDR1 and CDR2 (germline): SGHNT, YENEEA. The CDR3 has 14 amino acids. V lost 5 bases, J lost 2 bases, and 9 bases lay in between.